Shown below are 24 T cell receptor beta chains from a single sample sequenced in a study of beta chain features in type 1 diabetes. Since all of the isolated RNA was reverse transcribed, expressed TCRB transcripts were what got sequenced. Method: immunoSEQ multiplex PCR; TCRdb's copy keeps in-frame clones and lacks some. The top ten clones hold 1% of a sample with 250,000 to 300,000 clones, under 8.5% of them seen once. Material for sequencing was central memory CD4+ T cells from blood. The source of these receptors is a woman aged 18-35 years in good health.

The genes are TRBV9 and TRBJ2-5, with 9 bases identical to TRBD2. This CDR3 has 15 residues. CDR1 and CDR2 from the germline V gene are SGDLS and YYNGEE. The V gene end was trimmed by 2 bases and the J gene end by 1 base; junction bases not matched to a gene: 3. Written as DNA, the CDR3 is TGTGCCAGCAGCGTGGCGGGAGGGTTCCAAGAGACCCAGTACTTC. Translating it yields CASSVAGGFQETQYF.

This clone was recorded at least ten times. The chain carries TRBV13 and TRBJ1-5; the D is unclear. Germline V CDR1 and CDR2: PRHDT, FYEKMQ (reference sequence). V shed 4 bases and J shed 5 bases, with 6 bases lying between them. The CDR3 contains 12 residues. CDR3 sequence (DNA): TGTGCCAGCAGCTCCGGTCATCAGCCCCAGCATTTT. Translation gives CASSSGHQPQHF.

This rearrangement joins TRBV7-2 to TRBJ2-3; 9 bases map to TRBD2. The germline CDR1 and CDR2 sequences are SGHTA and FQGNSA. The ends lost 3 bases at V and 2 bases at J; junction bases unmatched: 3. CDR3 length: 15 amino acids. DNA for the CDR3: TGTGCCAGCAGCTTCACTAGCGGGCACACAGATACGCAGTATTTT. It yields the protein CASSFTSGHTDTQYF.

CDR3 bases: TGTGCCAGCAGCGTCTCTAGAGAGCAGTTCTTC. The encoded protein is CASSVSREQFF. The J gene is TRBJ2-1, the V gene TRBV7-9; D is uncertain. The CDR3 consists of 11 residues. V gave up 5 bases and J gave up 10 bases, with 9 bases separating them. CDR1 is SEHNR, CDR2 FQNEAQ, per germline (reference sequence). Complete variable domain (other parts from reference TRBV7-9 and TRBJ2-1): DTGVSQNPRHKITKRGQNVTFRCDPISEHNRLYWYRQTLGQGPEFLTYFQNEAQLEKSRLLSDRFSAERPKGSFSTLEIQRTEQGDSAMYLCASSVSREQFFGPGTRLTVL.

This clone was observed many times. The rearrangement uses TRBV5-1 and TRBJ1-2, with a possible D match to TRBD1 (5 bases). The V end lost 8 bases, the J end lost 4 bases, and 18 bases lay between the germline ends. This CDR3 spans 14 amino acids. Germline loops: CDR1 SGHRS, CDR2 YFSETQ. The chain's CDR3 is CARGGLPLSYGYTF. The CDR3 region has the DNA TGCGCCAGGGGGGGACTTCCCCTGAGCTATGGCTACACCTTC.

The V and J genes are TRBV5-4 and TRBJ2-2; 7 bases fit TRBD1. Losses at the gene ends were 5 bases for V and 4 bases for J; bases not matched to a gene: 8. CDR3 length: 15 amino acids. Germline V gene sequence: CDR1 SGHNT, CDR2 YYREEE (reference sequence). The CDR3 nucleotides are TGTGCCAGCAGATCCGGGACAGAAGGCACCGGGGAGCTGTTTTTT. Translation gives CASRSGTEGTGELFF.

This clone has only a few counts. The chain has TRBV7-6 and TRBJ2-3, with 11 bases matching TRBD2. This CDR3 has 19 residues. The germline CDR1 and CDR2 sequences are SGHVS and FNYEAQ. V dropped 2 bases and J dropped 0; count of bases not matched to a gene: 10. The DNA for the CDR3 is TGTGCCAGCAGCTTATCCGCCGGGACTAGCGGACAAAGCACAGATACGCAGTATTTT. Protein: CASSLSAGTSGQSTDTQYF.

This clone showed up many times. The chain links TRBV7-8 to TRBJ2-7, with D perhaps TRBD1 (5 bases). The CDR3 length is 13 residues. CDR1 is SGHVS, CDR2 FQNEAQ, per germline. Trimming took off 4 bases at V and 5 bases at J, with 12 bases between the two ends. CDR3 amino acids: CASSYPGNDEQYF. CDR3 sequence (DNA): TGTGCCAGCAGCTATCCAGGGAACGACGAGCAGTACTTC. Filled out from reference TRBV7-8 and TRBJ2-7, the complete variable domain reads GAGVSQSPRYKVAKRGQDVALRCDPISGHVSLFWYQQALGQGPEFLTYFQNEAQLDKSGLPSDRFFAERPEGSVSTLKIQRTQQEDSAVYLCASSYPGNDEQYFGPGTRLTVT.

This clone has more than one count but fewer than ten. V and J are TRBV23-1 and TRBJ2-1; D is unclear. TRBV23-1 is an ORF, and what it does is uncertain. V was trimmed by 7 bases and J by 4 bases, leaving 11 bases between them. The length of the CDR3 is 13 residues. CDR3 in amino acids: CASNGQVYNEQFF. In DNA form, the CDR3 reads TGCGCCAGCAATGGGCAGGTTTACAATGAGCAGTTCTTC.

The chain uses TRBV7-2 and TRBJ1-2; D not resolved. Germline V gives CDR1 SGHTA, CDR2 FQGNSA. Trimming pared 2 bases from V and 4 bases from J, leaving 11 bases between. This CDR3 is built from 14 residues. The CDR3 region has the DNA TGTGCCAGCAGCTTATCCTCCGTAATCTATGGCTACACCTTC. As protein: CASSLSSVIYGYTF.

CDR3 sequence (DNA): TGTGCCAGCAGTATACAAGGGGGGCCCTACGAGCAGTACGTC. Translation: CASSIQGGPYEQYV. The rearrangement uses TRBV7-2 and TRBJ2-7; either TRBD1 or TRBD2 may fit D (6 bases each). The V end lost 6 bases, the J end lost 2 bases, and 14 bases lay between the germline ends. Germline CDR1 SGHTA, CDR2 FQGNSA. The CDR3 is made up of 14 amino acids.

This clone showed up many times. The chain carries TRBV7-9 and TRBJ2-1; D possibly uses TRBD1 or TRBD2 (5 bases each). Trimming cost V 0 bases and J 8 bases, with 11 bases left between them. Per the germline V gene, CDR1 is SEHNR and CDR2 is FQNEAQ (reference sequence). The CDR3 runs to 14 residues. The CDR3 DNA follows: TGTGCCAGCAGCTTAGCGGGGGTTGGCTATGAGCAGTTCTTC. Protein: CASSLAGVGYEQFF. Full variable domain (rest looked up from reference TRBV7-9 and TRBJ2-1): DTGVSQNPRHKITKRGQNVTFRCDPISEHNRLYWYRQTLGQGPEFLTYFQNEAQLEKSRLLSDRFSAERPKGSFSTLEIQRTEQGDSAMYLCASSLAGVGYEQFFGPGTRLTVL.

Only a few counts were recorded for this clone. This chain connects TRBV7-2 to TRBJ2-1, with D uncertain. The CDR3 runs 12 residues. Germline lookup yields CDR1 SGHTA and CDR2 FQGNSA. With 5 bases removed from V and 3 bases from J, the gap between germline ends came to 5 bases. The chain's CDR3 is CASSLSYNEQFF. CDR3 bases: TGTGCCAGCAGCCTAAGCTACAATGAGCAGTTCTTC.

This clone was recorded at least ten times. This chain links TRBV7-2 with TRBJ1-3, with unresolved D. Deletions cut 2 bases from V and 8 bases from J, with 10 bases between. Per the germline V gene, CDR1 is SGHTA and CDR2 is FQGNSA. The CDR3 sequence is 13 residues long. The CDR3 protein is CASSLRVVDTIYF. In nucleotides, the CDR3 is TGTGCCAGCAGCTTAAGGGTTGTGGACACCATATATTTT.

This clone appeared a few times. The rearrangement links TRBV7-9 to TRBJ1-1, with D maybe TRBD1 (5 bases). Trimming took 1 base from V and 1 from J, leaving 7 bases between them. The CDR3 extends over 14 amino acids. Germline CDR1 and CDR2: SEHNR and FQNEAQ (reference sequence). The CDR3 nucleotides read TGTGCCAGCAGCTTAGTTGGGGCGAACACTGAAGCTTTCTTT. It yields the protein CASSLVGANTEAFF. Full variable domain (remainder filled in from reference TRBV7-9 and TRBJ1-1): DTGVSQNPRHKITKRGQNVTFRCDPISEHNRLYWYRQTLGQGPEFLTYFQNEAQLEKSRLLSDRFSAERPKGSFSTLEIQRTEQGDSAMYLCASSLVGANTEAFFGQGTRLTVV.

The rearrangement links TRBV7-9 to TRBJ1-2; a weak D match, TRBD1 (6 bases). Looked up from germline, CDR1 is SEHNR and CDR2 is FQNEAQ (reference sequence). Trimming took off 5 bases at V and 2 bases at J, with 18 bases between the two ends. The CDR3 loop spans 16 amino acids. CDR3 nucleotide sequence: TGTGCCAGCAGCGTATTAGGGCAGGGGAAGAACTATGGCTACACCTTC. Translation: CASSVLGQGKNYGYTF.

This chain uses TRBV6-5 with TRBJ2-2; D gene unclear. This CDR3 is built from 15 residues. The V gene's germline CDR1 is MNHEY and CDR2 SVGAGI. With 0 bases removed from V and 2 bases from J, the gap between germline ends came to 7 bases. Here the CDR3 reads CASSYSPLNTGELFF. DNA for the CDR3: TGTGCCAGCAGTTACTCCCCTCTAAACACCGGGGAGCTGTTTTTT.

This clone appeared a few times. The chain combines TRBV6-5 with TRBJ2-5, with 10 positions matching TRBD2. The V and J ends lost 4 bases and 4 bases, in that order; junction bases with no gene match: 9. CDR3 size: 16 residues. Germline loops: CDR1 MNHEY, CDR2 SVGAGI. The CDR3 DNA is TGTGCCAGCAGTTTCCGAGCGGGAGGGCGGATAGAGACCCAGTACTTC. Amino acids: CASSFRAGGRIETQYF.

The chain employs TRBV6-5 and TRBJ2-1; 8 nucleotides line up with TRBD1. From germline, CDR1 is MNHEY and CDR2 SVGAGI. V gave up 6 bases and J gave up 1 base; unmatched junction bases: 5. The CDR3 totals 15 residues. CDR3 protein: CASSLRTGSYNEQFF. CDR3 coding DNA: TGTGCCAGCAGCCTCCGGACAGGGTCCTACAATGAGCAGTTCTTC.

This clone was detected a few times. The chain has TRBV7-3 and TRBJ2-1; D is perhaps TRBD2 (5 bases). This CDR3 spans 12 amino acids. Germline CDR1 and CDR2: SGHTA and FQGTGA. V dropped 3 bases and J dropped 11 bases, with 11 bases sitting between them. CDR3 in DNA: TGTGCCAGCAGCTTCGAGGGAACCCAGCAGTTCTTC. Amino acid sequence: CASSFEGTQQFF.

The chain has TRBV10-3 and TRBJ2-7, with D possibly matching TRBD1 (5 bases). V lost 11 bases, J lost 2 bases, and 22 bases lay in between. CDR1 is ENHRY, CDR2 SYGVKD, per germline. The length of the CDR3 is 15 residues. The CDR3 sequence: CASATVHVDTYEQYV. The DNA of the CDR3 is TGTGCCTCCGCGACAGTACATGTGGACACCTACGAGCAGTACGTC.

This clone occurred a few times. CDR3 protein: CASSQREGVGTYEQYF. The CDR3 nucleotides read TGTGCCAGCTCACAGAGGGAGGGGGTCGGGACCTACGAGCAGTACTTC. V is TRBV18 and J is TRBJ2-7, with TRBD2 as a possible D gene (7 bases). The CDR3 extends over 16 amino acids. CDR1 and CDR2 (germline): KGHSH, LQKENI. V dropped 4 bases and J dropped 2 bases, with 18 bases sitting between them.

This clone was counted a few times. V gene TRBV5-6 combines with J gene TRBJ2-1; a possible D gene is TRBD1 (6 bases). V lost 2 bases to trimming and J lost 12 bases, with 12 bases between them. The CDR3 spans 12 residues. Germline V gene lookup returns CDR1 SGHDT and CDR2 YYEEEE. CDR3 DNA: TGTGCCAGCAGCTTTTACAGGGCGGTGCAGTTCTTC. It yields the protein CASSFYRAVQFF.

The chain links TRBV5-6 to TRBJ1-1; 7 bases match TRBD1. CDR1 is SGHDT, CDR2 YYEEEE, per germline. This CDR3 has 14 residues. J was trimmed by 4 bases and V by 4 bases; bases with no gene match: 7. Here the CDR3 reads CASSRQGLTTEAFF. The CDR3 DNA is TGTGCCAGCAGCCGACAGGGCCTAACCACTGAAGCTTTCTTT.